This TCR beta chain came from a study of vaccination effects on CD4 cells after COVID-19. Study overall: Using viral peptide pools, the ViraFEST assay grew out antigen-specific CD4+ T cells prior to sequencing. Post-vaccine sampling took place a median of 72 days after the second dose.

The culture ran for 9 to 11 days, and then CD4+ T cells were isolated. Each participant was given two doses of one vaccine (BNT162b2 or mRNA-1273). Nucleocapsid antibodies stayed negative before and after vaccination, showing no earlier SARS-CoV-2 infection. Cultures had half their medium replaced with IL-2 medium on days 3 and 7. This table comes from immunoSEQ multiplex PCR, and its TCRdb copy is limited to in-frame clones, with some not included. The table includes approximately 60,000 clones, around 84% detected once. The V and J ends lost 4 bases and 3 bases respectively, with 9 bases between them. CDR1 is ENHRY and CDR2 is SYGVKD in the germline V gene. This CDR3 spans 13 amino acids. In its sample, this clone was seen a few times. What it recognizes is unknown.

The chain has TRBV10-3 and TRBJ1-1; D is unresolved. The TCR originated in a human donor who received a COVID-19 vaccine. Sample: CD4+ T cells from PBMCs cultured without peptide, taken after COVID-19 vaccination. CDR3 nucleotide sequence: TGTGCCATCAGTGTGAGGGTAGACACTGAAGCTTTCTTT. Amino acid sequence: CAISVRVDTEAFF.